A single sample gave rise to the 5 T cell receptor beta chains below, sequenced in a study of early T cells in non-severe SARS-CoV-2 infection. TCRdb recomputed calls from the 5' RACE reads with MiXCR, one row per CDR3 protein. The data contain around 44,000 distinct CDR3 sequences, roughly 9.8% of them seen just once; the ten biggest clones take up over 6.5%. The sequenced sample consisted of whole blood. The source is an adult who was a healthcare worker with PCR-confirmed SARS-CoV-2 infection or an uninfected control (not recorded which).

This clonotype was found many times. V usage is TRBV27 and J usage is TRBJ1-4; possibly TRBD1 for D (6 bases). The CDR3 totals 14 residues. Germline CDR1 and CDR2: MNHEY and SMNVEV (reference sequence). V was clipped by 5 bases and J by 4 bases, with 11 bases between them. CDR3 DNA: TGTGCCAGCAGTAACAGGGCTATTAATGAAAAACTGTTTTTT. Protein sequence: CASSNRAINEKLFF.

This clonotype was seen a few times. The chain recombines TRBV7-8 with TRBJ1-6; 7 positions agree with TRBD1. Germline CDR1 SGHVS, CDR2 FQNEAQ. V dropped 0 bases and J dropped 8; count of bases not matched to a gene: 4. This CDR3 has 15 amino acids. The DNA for the CDR3 is TGTGCCAGCAGCTTAGCCGGGACAGCTTATTCACCCCTCCACTTT. Its protein is CASSLAGTAYSPLHF.

This clonotype was seen a handful of times. The V and J genes are TRBV29-1 and TRBJ1-1; TRBD1 might be the D (6 bases). The CDR3 contains 12 residues. The germline V gene encodes CDR1 SQVTM and CDR2 ANQGSEA. Between the trimmed V and J ends, which lost 2 bases and 6 bases, there was a span of 10 bases. The CDR3 DNA reads as TGCAGCGTTGAACAGGGGAAGGCTGAAGCTTTCTTT. Translation: CSVEQGKAEAFF.

This clonotype has a count of ten or more. V gene TRBV5-6 combines with J gene TRBJ1-1; 8 bases agree with TRBD1. After removal of 5 bases from V and 7 bases from J, the junction contained 16 bases not matched to a gene. The CDR3 spans 16 residues. The germline V gene has CDR1 SGHDT and CDR2 YYEEEE. The CDR3 coding sequence is TGTGCCAGCAGTGATAATTTTCAGGGGGCGAAGAATGAAGCTTTCTTT. This codes for CASSDNFQGAKNEAFF.

The rearrangement joins TRBV5-1 to TRBJ1-1; 7 bases match TRBD1. Germline values: CDR1 SGHRS, CDR2 YFSETQ. This CDR3 spans 14 amino acids. After removal of 3 bases from V and 1 base from J, the junction contained 3 bases not matched to a gene. DNA of the CDR3: TGCGCCAGCAGCTCACAGGGGAGGAACACTGAAGCTTTCTTT. Protein: CASSSQGRNTEAFF.